This TCR beta chain was captured by sequencing in a study of T cell changes during pregnancy in multiple sclerosis (dated by TCRdb to about 2019). About the study as a whole: The study examined how the T cell repertoire changed over the course of pregnancy in women with multiple sclerosis.

The protocol used for the library was the immunoSEQ multiplex PCR assay. TCRdb limited this immuneACCESS table to in-frame rearrangements with V and J called. A share of clones is missing; checked studies link under half to unresolved V genes, and the rest is unexplained. The sample table lists about 110,000 clones, 92% of them with a count of one. The top ten clones comprise more than 1.5% of the sample. Comments on this clone: This receptor's antigen is unknown. Base qualities are not provided; no much larger clone lies one nucleotide away.

This TCR was recovered from a female donor with multiple sclerosis, enrolled in a pregnancy study. Sample: peripheral blood, taken in the third trimester of pregnancy.

CDR3 protein: CASSLVPGSSYNSPLHF. The DNA reads as follows: TGTGCCAGCAGCTTAGTTCCGGGGAGCTCCTATAATTCACCCCTCCACTTT. In this chain, TRBV7-2 is recombined with TRBJ1-6; the D segment cannot be called with confidence. CDR1 is given as SGHTA and CDR2 as FQGNSA, both from the germline V gene. The CDR3 sequence holds 17 residues, the cysteine and phenylalanine included. The retained sequence is limited to the CDR3, 51 bases, with the frame set at the first base. V and J are truncated by 1 base and 0 bases respectively, leaving an intervening sequence of 10 bases.